A selection of T cell receptor beta chains follows, all from one sample in a study of blood T cell repertoires in COVID-19. The protocol was immunoSEQ multiplex PCR, while the TCRdb copy is restricted to in-frame clones and leaves out a portion. The sample gives about 160,000 clones, around four fifths of which show up once; roughly 4% is in the top ten. Sequenced: PBMCs or T cells enriched from blood (not recorded which). The receptor source for this set is a woman between 45 and 65 years old in a cohort exposed to, infected with or recovered from COVID-19 (not recorded which). Each CDR3 is given with its conserved first and last residue. The D gene is left open where the match is weak. Some rows mark clone size as missing; the rest say once, few, many or name a class of expanded clone.

DNA | CDR3 | J | V | D | size
TGTGCCAGCAGCTCCGGACAGCCTAGCACAGATACGCAGTATTTT | CASSSGQPSTDTQYF | TRBJ2-3 | TRBV7-2 | . | .
TGTGCCAGCAGCTTACCAGGGGGCCCCATATACGGGCAGTTCTTC | CASSLPGGPIYGQFF | TRBJ2-1 | TRBV7-6 | TRBD1 | .
TGTGCCTGGAGTGTATCCCTAGCGGGGGGGCGAAATGAGCAGTTCTTC | CAWSVSLAGGRNEQFF | TRBJ2-1 | TRBV30 | TRBD2 | .
TGCGCCAGCAGCCAAGAACATCCGGGGGCCTACGAGCAGTACTTC | CASSQEHPGAYEQYF | TRBJ2-7 | TRBV4-3 | . | .
TGTGCCAGCAGCGTAGCTAGCGGGAGCGTCTTGAACACCGGGGAGCTGTTTTTT | CASSVASGSVLNTGELFF | TRBJ2-2 | TRBV9 | TRBD2 | few
TGTGCCAGCAGCACACGGGAGGGCGAGCAGTACTTC | CASSTREGEQYF | TRBJ2-7 | TRBV3-1/TRBV3-2 | TRBD2 | .
TGTGCCAGCTCACTCTCGGGACTTAGCACAGATACGCAGTATTTT | CASSLSGLSTDTQYF | TRBJ2-3 | TRBV18 | . | .
TGTGCCAGCAGCCCGACTATGAACACTGAAGCTTTCTTT | CASSPTMNTEAFF | TRBJ1-1 | TRBV11-2 | . | once
TGTGCCAGCAGTTTATCATCGGGACAGGGAAATGAGCAGTTCTTC | CASSLSSGQGNEQFF | TRBJ2-1 | TRBV27 | TRBD1 | .
TGTGCCGGGCAGGGGGCGCGGAGTGAAAAACTGTTTTTT | CAGQGARSEKLFF | TRBJ1-4 | TRBV2 | TRBD1 | .
TGTGCCACCAGTGACCCCAAATCTACAGGGGATGAAAAACTGTTTTTT | CATSDPKSTGDEKLFF | TRBJ1-4 | TRBV24-1 | TRBD1 | few
TGTGCCAGTAGCTTAGAAAACAGGGCCGTCCAGTACTTC | CASSLENRAVQYF | TRBJ2-7 | TRBV5-6 | . | .
TGTGCCAGAAGCCATCGAACCTCCCAGGGACAGGGACGCCTGAACACTGAAGCTTTCTTT | CARSHRTSQGQGRLNTEAFF | TRBJ1-1 | TRBV5-3 | TRBD1 | .
TGTGCCAGCTCAGAGGGGGTCAGGGGCCGGGAAGCTTTCTTT | CASSEGVRGREAFF | TRBJ1-1 | TRBV18 | . | .
TGTGCCAGCAGCCAGCGGGGAGGGTATGAACAGCCCCAGCATTTT | CASSQRGGYEQPQHF | TRBJ1-5 | TRBV27 | . | .
TGTGCCAGCAAAAAGGGGGGGCGCGGCAATCAGCCCCAGCATTTT | CASKKGGRGNQPQHF | TRBJ1-5 | TRBV21-1 | . | few
TGTGCCAGCAGCCGGACTAGCGATACCTACGAGCAGTACTTC | CASSRTSDTYEQYF | TRBJ2-7 | TRBV14 | TRBD2 | few
TGCGCCAGCAGCTTAGGGCAGGGGGCTAATTCACCCCTCCACTTT | CASSLGQGANSPLHF | TRBJ1-6 | TRBV5-1 | TRBD1 | .
TGTGCCATCAGGCCGGGGGGCCTTGCAGATGAGCAGTTCTTC | CAIRPGGLADEQFF | TRBJ2-1 | TRBV10-3 | . | .
TGTGCCAGCAGCTCCTCCTCCTCAGATACGCAGTATTTT | CASSSSSSDTQYF | TRBJ2-3 | TRBV7-3 | . | .
TGTGCCATCAGTGAGCCCACCGGTAGCGGGAGGGCTAACAATGAGCAGTTCTTC | CAISEPTGSGRANNEQFF | TRBJ2-1 | TRBV10-3 | TRBD2 | few
TGTGCCAGCAGTTTAGGGGGACAGGGTTCCGGGGAGCTGTTTTTT | CASSLGGQGSGELFF | TRBJ2-2 | TRBV28 | TRBD1 | .
TGTGCCAGCAGTGAGGGGGGTCTATACTACGAGCAGTACTTC | CASSEGGLYYEQYF | TRBJ2-7 | TRBV25-1 | . | .
TGTGCCAGCAGCTTCCGGGATAATTCACCCCTCCACTTT | CASSFRDNSPLHF | TRBJ1-6 | TRBV5-4 | . | few
TGTGCCAGCAGCCAGGGGACCGGGACAGGGGACACTGAAGCTTTCTTT | CASSQGTGTGDTEAFF | TRBJ1-1 | TRBV4-2 | TRBD1 | once
TGTGCCAGCAGTTTCCCCCCCGAAATGGACAGGGTGGCTGAAGCTTTCTTT | CASSFPPEMDRVAEAFF | TRBJ1-1 | TRBV6-9 | TRBD1 | .
TGTGCCAGCAGTGAACAGGGTCACACTGAAGCTTTCTTT | CASSEQGHTEAFF | TRBJ1-1 | TRBV6-4 | . | once
TGTGCCAGCTCACCTACAGGGTTAGGGGTCTATCTTCACTCTGGGGCCAACGTCCTGACTTTC | CASSPTGLGVYLHSGANVLTF | TRBJ2-6 | TRBV18 | . | .
TGTGCCAGCAGCTTAGGTAGCGGGGGTATTGAGGAGCAGTTCTTC | CASSLGSGGIEEQFF | TRBJ2-1 | TRBV7-3 | TRBD2 | once